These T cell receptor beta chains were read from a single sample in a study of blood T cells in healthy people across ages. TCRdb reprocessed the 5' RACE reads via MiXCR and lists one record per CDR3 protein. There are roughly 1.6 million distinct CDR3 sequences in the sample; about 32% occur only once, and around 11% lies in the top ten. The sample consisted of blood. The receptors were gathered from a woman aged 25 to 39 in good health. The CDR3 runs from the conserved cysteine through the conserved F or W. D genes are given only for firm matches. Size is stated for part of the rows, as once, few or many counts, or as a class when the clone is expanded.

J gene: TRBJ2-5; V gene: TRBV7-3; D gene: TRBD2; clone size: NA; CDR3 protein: CASSYTGTRGETQYF; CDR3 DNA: TGTGCCAGCAGCTACACCGGGACTAGGGGGGAGACCCAGTACTTC
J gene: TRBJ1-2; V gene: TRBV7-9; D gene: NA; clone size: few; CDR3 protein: CASSLSREGYGYTF; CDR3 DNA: TGTGCCAGCAGCTTATCCAGGGAGGGGTATGGCTACACCTTC
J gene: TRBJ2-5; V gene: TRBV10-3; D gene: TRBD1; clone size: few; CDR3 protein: CAIRQGTGGGETQYF; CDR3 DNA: TGTGCCATCAGGCAGGGGACAGGGGGCGGTGAGACCCAGTACTTC
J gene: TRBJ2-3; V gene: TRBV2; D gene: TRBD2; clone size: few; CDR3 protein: CASSAGRGTDTQYF; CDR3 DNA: TGTGCCAGCAGTGCCGGGAGGGGCACAGATACGCAGTATTTT
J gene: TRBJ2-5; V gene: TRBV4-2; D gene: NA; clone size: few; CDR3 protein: CASSQPGEETQYF; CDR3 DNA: TGTGCCAGCAGCCAACCCGGCGAAGAGACCCAGTACTTC
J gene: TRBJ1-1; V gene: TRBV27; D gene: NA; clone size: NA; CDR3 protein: CATGRLRDTEAFF; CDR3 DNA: TGTGCCACGGGGCGGCTACGGGACACTGAAGCTTTCTTT
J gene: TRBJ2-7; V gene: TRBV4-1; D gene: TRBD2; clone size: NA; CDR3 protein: CASSQERLAGREQYF; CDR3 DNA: TGCGCCAGCAGCCAAGAAAGACTAGCGGGGCGGGAGCAGTACTTC
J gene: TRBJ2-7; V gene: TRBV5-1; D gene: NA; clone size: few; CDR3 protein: CACSPRGFNEQYF; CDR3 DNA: TGCGCCTGTTCTCCGAGGGGTTTCAACGAGCAGTACTTC
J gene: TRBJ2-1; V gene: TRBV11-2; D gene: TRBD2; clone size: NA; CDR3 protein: CASSSGKLAGGPYNEQFF; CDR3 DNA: TGTGCCAGCAGCAGTGGTAAACTAGCGGGAGGGCCTTACAATGAGCAGTTCTTC
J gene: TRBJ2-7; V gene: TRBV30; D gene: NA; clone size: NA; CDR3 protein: CAWSSQATSYEQYF; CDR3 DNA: TGTGCCTGGAGTTCACAGGCCACCTCCTACGAGCAGTACTTC
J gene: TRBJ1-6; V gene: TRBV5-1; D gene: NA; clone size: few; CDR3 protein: CASSLVSGRRNSPLHF; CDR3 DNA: TGCGCCAGCAGCTTGGTTTCGGGACGCCGAAATTCACCCCTCCACTTT
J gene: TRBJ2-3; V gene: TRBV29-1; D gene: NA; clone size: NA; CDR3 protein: CSAPGALTDTQYF; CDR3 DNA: TGCAGCGCCCCGGGGGCTCTCACAGATACGCAGTATTTT
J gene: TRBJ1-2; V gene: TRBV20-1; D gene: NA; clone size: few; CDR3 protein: CSATVSNYGYTF; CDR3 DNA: TGCAGTGCGACAGTCTCTAACTATGGCTACACCTTC
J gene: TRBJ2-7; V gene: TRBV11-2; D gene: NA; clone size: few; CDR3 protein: CASSLFYGIIYEQYF; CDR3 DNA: TGTGCCAGCAGCTTGTTCTACGGGATCATCTACGAGCAGTACTTC
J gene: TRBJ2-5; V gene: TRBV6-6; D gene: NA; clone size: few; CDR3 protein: CASGLWGLSGTQYF; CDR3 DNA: TGTGCCAGCGGCCTTTGGGGGCTCAGTGGGACCCAGTACTTC
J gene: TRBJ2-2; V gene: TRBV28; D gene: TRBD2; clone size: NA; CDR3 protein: CASSTLAGGLTGELFF; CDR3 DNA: TGTGCCAGCAGTACACTAGCGGGAGGGCTGACCGGGGAGCTGTTTTTT
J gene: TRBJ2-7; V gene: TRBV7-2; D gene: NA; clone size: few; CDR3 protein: CASSLDGDVVGQYF; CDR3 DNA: TGTGCCAGCAGCTTAGACGGGGACGTGGTCGGGCAGTACTTC
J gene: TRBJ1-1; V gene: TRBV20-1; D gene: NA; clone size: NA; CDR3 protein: CSARNRVVSTEAFF; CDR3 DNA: TGCAGTGCTAGAAACAGGGTGGTTAGCACTGAAGCTTTCTTT
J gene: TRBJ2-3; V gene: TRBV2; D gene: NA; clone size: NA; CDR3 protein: CASSEEGGGDTQYF; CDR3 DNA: TGTGCCAGCAGTGAAGAGGGGGGAGGGGATACGCAGTATTTT
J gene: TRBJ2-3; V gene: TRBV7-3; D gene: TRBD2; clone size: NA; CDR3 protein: CASSNPGTSGTDTQYF; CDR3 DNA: TGTGCCAGCAGCAACCCCGGGACTAGCGGCACAGATACGCAGTATTTT
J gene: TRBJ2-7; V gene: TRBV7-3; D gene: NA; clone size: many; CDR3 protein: CASSLTLGYEQYF; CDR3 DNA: TGTGCCAGCAGCTTAACGCTTGGCTACGAGCAGTACTTC
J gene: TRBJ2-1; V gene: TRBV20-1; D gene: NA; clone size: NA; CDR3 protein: CSAREVRTSTKFEQFF; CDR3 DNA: TGCAGTGCTAGGGAGGTTAGGACCTCGACCAAATTCGAGCAGTTCTTC